This TCR beta chain was recorded in a study of T cells in localized non-small cell lung cancer. Whole-study results and caveats: Across samples, adjacent lung featured a median approximately 60 of the top 100 tumor clones. Uninvolved adjacent lung showed the highest T cell clonality, exceeding tumor. Sequence data derive from only one tumor region, so heterogeneity remains possible.

Assay: immunoSEQ multiplex PCR; the TCRdb copy retains only in-frame clones and omits some. The repertoire holds about 26,000 clones, 65% to 85% seen once, with about 9.6% in the top ten. The count of this clone is one. As yet, its antigen is unknown. The specimen comprised peripheral blood, sampled before any cancer treatment. This receptor was identified in a man aged 40-75 years with stage III squamous cell lung carcinoma.

CDR3 DNA: TGTGCCAGCAGTGCGGACAGTCCCGAGTCGGGGGGCTACACCTTC. Translated, it gives CASSADSPESGGYTF. The genes are TRBV6-1 and TRBJ1-2, with a tentative D call TRBD1 (6 bases). The CDR3 sequence is 15 residues long. V was trimmed by 4 bases and J by 8 bases, leaving 20 bases between them. CDR1 and CDR2 from the germline V gene are MNHNS and SASEGT.